Each of the 14 T cell receptor beta chains below was sequenced from the same sample in a study of STAT5B mutations in CD4+ large granular lymphocyte leukemia (dated by TCRdb to between 2021 and 2024). The library relied on the immunoSEQ multiplex PCR assay. Held by TCRdb, this immuneACCESS table contains in-frame sequences only and omits some clones. Under half of the omission traces to an unresolved V gene where checked; the cause of the rest is unknown. The sample profile shows about 45,000 clones; roughly 85% of them were found once. The ten most abundant clones make up 2.6% of the sample. Material: CD4+ T cells from blood buffy coats. Source of these receptors: a human donor in good health.

The J gene is TRBJ1-2, the V gene TRBV27, with 7 bases aligning to TRBD1. Germline CDR1 and CDR2: MNHEY and SMNVEV (reference sequence). The V segment lost 10 bases and the J segment 7 bases; nucleotides outside the gene matches: 9. The CDR3 runs to 12 residues. For the CDR3, the DNA is TGTGCCACTCGACAGGGACCCGGTGGCTACACCTTC. Its protein product is CATRQGPGGYTF.

The rearrangement uses TRBV9 and TRBJ2-5; 9 bases match TRBD2. Trimming at V came to 0 bases and at J to 0 bases, leaving 9 bases not matched to a gene. Germline-derived CDR1 and CDR2 are SGDLS and YYNGEE. This CDR3 contains 18 residues. CDR3 residues: CASSVGPTGLADQETQYF. Written as DNA, the CDR3 is TGTGCCAGCAGCGTAGGCCCCACGGGACTAGCAGACCAAGAGACCCAGTACTTC. Variable domain in full (rest from reference TRBV9 and TRBJ2-5): DSGVTQTPKHLITATGQRVTLRCSPRSGDLSVYWYQQSLDQGLQFLIQYYNGEERAKGNILERFSAQQFPDLHSELNLSSLELGDSALYFCASSVGPTGLADQETQYFGPGTRLLVL.

The sample holds a few counts of this clone. This sequence joins TRBV30 and TRBJ1-5; D is undetermined. The germline gives CDR1 GTSNPN, CDR2 SVGIG (reference sequence). This CDR3 is built from 13 residues. Trimming cost V 2 bases and J 0 bases, with 5 bases left between them. The CDR3 nucleotides are TGTGCCTGGAGTAAAGATAGCAATCAGCCCCAGCATTTT. Translation gives CAWSKDSNQPQHF.

V usage is TRBV5-1 and J usage is TRBJ2-2; TRBD2 aligns across 8 bases. J was trimmed by 2 bases and V by 4 bases; bases with no gene match: 4. CDR1 is SGHRS, CDR2 YFSETQ, per germline. This CDR3 is built from 15 residues. CDR3 in amino acids: CASSVAGLNTGELFF. CDR3 nucleotide sequence: TGCGCCAGCAGCGTAGCGGGACTTAACACCGGGGAGCTGTTTTTT.

The V call is TRBV2, the J call TRBJ1-1, with TRBD1 matching 12 bases. This CDR3 has 14 amino acids. The V segment lost 0 bases and the J segment 12 bases; nucleotides outside the gene matches: 5. CDR1 and CDR2 (germline): SNHLY, FYNNEI. CDR3 amino acids: CASSEAGTGGSTFF. As DNA, the CDR3 is TGTGCCAGCAGTGAAGCGGGGACAGGGGGCAGTACTTTCTTT. Looking up the rest from reference TRBV2 and TRBJ1-1 gives the full variable domain: EPEVTQTPSHQVTQMGQEVILRCVPISNHLYFYWYRQILGQKVEFLVSFYNNEISEKSEIFDDQFSVERPDGSNFTLKIRSTKLEDSAMYFCASSEAGTGGSTFFGQGTRLTVV.

In nucleotides, the CDR3 is TGTGCCAGCAGCGTGGGGGACAGGGTTGGTGGAAACACCATATATTTT. Residues: CASSVGDRVGGNTIYF. The V and J genes are TRBV9 and TRBJ1-3, with TRBD1 matching 9 bases. The CDR3 totals 16 residues. CDR1 is SGDLS, CDR2 YYNGEE, per germline. The J segment lost 3 bases and the V segment lost 2 bases, leaving 6 bases of the junction unmatched.

The J gene is TRBJ1-3, the V gene TRBV27; 7 bases match TRBD1. The CDR3 has 15 residues. V shed 7 bases, J shed 2 bases, and the junction held 8 bases outside the gene matches. The germline gives CDR1 MNHEY, CDR2 SMNVEV (reference sequence). CDR3 in amino acids: CASKQARGTGNTIYF. The CDR3 coding sequence is TGTGCCAGCAAGCAGGCCAGGGGGACTGGAAACACCATATATTTT.

V is TRBV11-3 and J is TRBJ2-1; 8 bases match TRBD2. The CDR3 totals 16 residues. The V segment lost 6 bases and the J segment 7 bases; nucleotides outside the gene matches: 14. CDR1 is SGHNT and CDR2 is YENEEA in the germline V gene. CDR3 sequence: CASSPHTGTSYNEQFF. The CDR3 DNA follows: TGTGCCAGCAGTCCTCACACCGGGACTAGTTATAATGAGCAGTTCTTC.

This clone has only one observation. Written as DNA, the CDR3 is TGTGCCACCAATCCTAGCGGGAGTTACAATGAGCAGTTCTTC. Translated, it gives CATNPSGSYNEQFF. The V and J genes are TRBV6-5 and TRBJ2-1, with 10 bases fitting TRBD2. This CDR3 has 14 amino acids. Trimming at V came to 10 bases and at J to 4 bases, leaving 7 bases not matched to a gene. From germline, CDR1 is MNHEY and CDR2 SVGAGI.

The V and J genes are TRBV7-9 and TRBJ2-3; D may be TRBD1 (5 bases). The CDR3 consists of 15 residues. Germline CDR1 SEHNR, CDR2 FQNEAQ (reference sequence). Trimming removed 7 bases at V and 4 bases at J, with 18 bases between. This CDR3 reads CASTPDNHRPDTQYF. The CDR3 nucleotides read TGTGCCAGCACCCCGGACAATCACCGCCCAGATACGCAGTATTTT.

The CDR3 protein is CASSLSGGQETQYF. CDR3 DNA sequence: TGTGCCAGCAGCTTATCAGGGGGCCAAGAGACCCAGTACTTC. The chain links TRBV7-9 to TRBJ2-5; 7 positions match TRBD1. Germline V gives CDR1 SEHNR, CDR2 FQNEAQ (reference sequence). This CDR3 is 14 amino acids long. The ends lost 2 bases at V and 1 base at J; junction bases unmatched: 1.

The chain carries TRBV29-1 and TRBJ1-3; D call uncertain. The CDR3 sequence is 11 residues long. CDR1 SQVTM and CDR2 ANQGSEA come from the germline V gene. Trimming left V 5 bases short and J 6 bases short, with 8 bases between. The CDR3 reads CSVLVENTIYF. In DNA, the CDR3 is TGCAGCGTTTTGGTGGAAAACACCATATATTTT.

The rearrangement uses TRBV6-6 and TRBJ1-2; D is undetermined. Germline assignment: CDR1 MNHNY and CDR2 SVGAGI (reference sequence). V shed 2 bases and J shed 6 bases, with 10 bases lying between them. The CDR3 has 13 residues. In DNA, the CDR3 is TGTGCCAGCAGTTACGGACGATCGGATGGCTACACCTTC. Translating gives CASSYGRSDGYTF.

The chain couples TRBV6-1 to TRBJ2-7; weak D call: TRBD1 (5 bases). The ends were cut back, 2 bases at V and 2 bases at J, with 22 bases in the middle. The CDR3 runs 18 residues. Germline values: CDR1 MNHNS, CDR2 SASEGT. The CDR3 protein is CASSEFLGAARRTYEQYF. DNA for the CDR3: TGTGCCAGCAGTGAATTCCTAGGGGCGGCCCGACGAACCTACGAGCAGTACTTC.